A selection of T cell receptor beta chains follows, all from one sample in a study of control samples from healthy donors and cancer patients. Method: immunoSEQ multiplex PCR; TCRdb's copy keeps in-frame clones and lacks some. The repertoire holds tens of thousands of clones, 90% seen once, with around 5.4% in the top ten. What was sequenced was PBMCs. The source of these receptors is a man between 60 and 75 years old with colorectal cancer. Both conserved end residues are part of each CDR3. Fields, in order: J gene, clone size, CDR3 length, D gene, V gene, CDR3 DNA, CDR3 protein. D genes are given only for firm matches. Size is stated for part of the rows, as once, few or many counts, or as a class when the clone is expanded.

>TRBJ2-2|.|16|TRBD1|TRBV19
TGTGCCAGTAGTATAACTGGACAGGGGGCCGGCGGGGAGCTGTTTTTT
CASSITGQGAGGELFF
>TRBJ2-2|.|14|TRBD1|TRBV7-8
TGTGCCAGCAGAGGGACAGCTAACACCGGGGAGCTGTTTTTT
CASRGTANTGELFF
>TRBJ2-5|.|13|.|TRBV6-5
TGTGCCAGCAGTCCCACTAGCCGAGGGACCCAGTACTTC
CASSPTSRGTQYF
>TRBJ1-5|.|13|.|TRBV27
TGTGCCAGCAGTTTATGGTTCGATCAGCCCCAGCATTTT
CASSLWFDQPQHF
>TRBJ2-5|.|16|TRBD2|TRBV9
TGTGCCAGCAGCGTAGGGTTAGCGGGGGGCCAAGAGACCCAGTACTTC
CASSVGLAGGQETQYF
>TRBJ2-2|.|15|TRBD1|TRBV4-2
TGTGCCAGCAGCCAGGACAGGTTGAACACCGGGGAGCTGTTTTTT
CASSQDRLNTGELFF
>TRBJ2-7|.|20|TRBD2|TRBV3-1/TRBV3-2
TGTGCCAGCAGCCAAGTAGCGGGGGGCAGCTCCGCCCCCGCTTTGTCGCGGCAGTACTTC
CASSQVAGGSSAPALSRQYF
>TRBJ1-2|.|13|.|TRBV27
TGTGCCAGCACTCCCAATGGCAGGGGCGGCTACACCTTC
CASTPNGRGGYTF
>TRBJ1-5|.|13|TRBD1|TRBV27
TGTGCCAGCAGTCCACAGGGGCCAGGGCCCCAGCATTTT
CASSPQGPGPQHF
>TRBJ1-5|.|14|.|TRBV4-1
TGCGCCAGCAGCCACCCAGGGAGTAGTCAGCCCCAGCATTTT
CASSHPGSSQPQHF
>TRBJ2-5|.|14|.|TRBV2
TGTGCCAGCAGTGATTCTCCCACAGAAGAGACCCAGTACTTC
CASSDSPTEETQYF
>TRBJ2-2|.|16|TRBD1|TRBV25-1
TGTGCCAGCAGTATCTCGACAGGGCTGGCCACCGGGGAGCTGTTTTTT
CASSISTGLATGELFF
>TRBJ1-1|.|15|TRBD1|TRBV6-5
TGTGCCAGCAGAGAGTCTACAGGGGCGAACACTGAAGCTTTCTTT
CASRESTGANTEAFF
>TRBJ2-5|.|15|.|TRBV29-1
TGCAGCGTTGACCTGACGGGCAGAACAAAAGAGACCCAGTACTTC
CSVDLTGRTKETQYF
>TRBJ2-2|.|14|TRBD2|TRBV6-5
TGTGCCACCAAGGACTACCGGGGGGCCGGGGAGCTGTTTTTT
CATKDYRGAGELFF
>TRBJ2-3|.|14|.|TRBV7-3
TGTGCCAGCAGCTTGGGGGACGATACAGATACGCAGTATTTT
CASSLGDDTDTQYF
>TRBJ1-3|.|17|.|TRBV19
TGTGCCAGTAGTACAAGGGGCCCAACACACTCTGGAAACACCATATATTTT
CASSTRGPTHSGNTIYF
>TRBJ1-5|.|12|.|TRBV9
TGTGCCAGCAGACGGGGGAAACAGCCCCAGCATTTT
CASRRGKQPQHF
>TRBJ2-1|.|15|TRBD1|TRBV11-3
TGTGCCAGCAGCCAAAGGGGGACAGGGGGTAATGAGCAGTTCTTC
CASSQRGTGGNEQFF
>TRBJ1-6|.|14|.|TRBV2
TGTGCCAGCATCCTAGACACCAATAATTCACCCCTCCACTTT
CASILDTNNSPLHF
>TRBJ2-7|.|18|.|TRBV21-1
TGTGCCAGCAGCAAAGGCGGTGCCCATGACAGTTGTTCCTACGAGCAGTACTTC
CASSKGGAHDSCSYEQYF
>TRBJ1-6|.|13|.|TRBV7-9
TGTGCCAGCAGCCCGGACGGAAATTCACCCCTCCACTTT
CASSPDGNSPLHF
>TRBJ1-2|.|14|.|TRBV15
TGTGCCACCAGCAGAGATGGGAGGGGAGGAGGCTACACCTTC
CATSRDGRGGGYTF
>TRBJ2-7|few|12|.|TRBV3-1/TRBV3-2
TGTGCCAGCAGCCCAAGCTCCTACGAGCAGTACTTC
CASSPSSYEQYF
>TRBJ2-1|once|18|TRBD2|TRBV4-1
TGCGCCAGCAGCCAAGGCCCTGGGGCTAGCGGGGGGTTCCGGGAGCAGTTCTTC
CASSQGPGASGGFREQFF
>TRBJ2-7|.|14|.|TRBV4-1
TGCGCCAGCAGTCCCTCGCCAGGTACCTACGAGCAGTACTTC
CASSPSPGTYEQYF
>TRBJ2-5|.|13|.|TRBV7-9
TGTGCCAGCAGTCTCCGGGAGCAAGAGACCCAGTACTTC
CASSLREQETQYF
>TRBJ1-5|.|15|.|TRBV5-8
TGTGCCAGCAGCTTGGAGACAGGTCTGCGTTTTCCCCAGCATTTT
CASSLETGLRFPQHF
>TRBJ2-1|.|15|TRBD2|TRBV7-9
TGTGCCAGCAGCTTAAGAGCGGGGGGCTACAATGAGCAGTTCTTC
CASSLRAGGYNEQFF
>TRBJ2-5|.|12|.|TRBV9
TGTGCCAGCAGCGGGGGTACGGAGACCCAGTACTTC
CASSGGTETQYF
>TRBJ2-1|.|15|.|TRBV6-4
TGTGCCAGCAGTGACTCTAGCGGCTCCTACAATGAGCAGTTCTTC
CASSDSSGSYNEQFF
>TRBJ1-1|.|14|.|TRBV14
TGTGCCAGCAGCCAAGTACAGTTGAACACTGAAGCTTTCTTT
CASSQVQLNTEAFF
>TRBJ1-3|.|15|.|TRBV11-3
TGTGCCAGCAGCTTGCAGGGAATAGCGGGAAACACCATATATTTT
CASSLQGIAGNTIYF
>TRBJ2-1|.|12|.|TRBV9
TGTGCCAGCAGCGCCCAGTACAATGAGCAGTTCTTC
CASSAQYNEQFF
>TRBJ1-4|.|15|.|TRBV4-1
TGCGCCAGCAGCACCCGGGAGTCAACTAATGAAAAACTGTTTTTT
CASSTRESTNEKLFF
>TRBJ1-1|.|12|.|TRBV5-5
TGTGCCAGCAGCTTTCGGGACACTGAAGCTTTCTTT
CASSFRDTEAFF
>TRBJ1-1|.|13|.|TRBV5-4
TGTGCCAGCAGCTCCGTATTACGGAGTGAAGCTTTCTTT
CASSSVLRSEAFF
>TRBJ2-2|.|15|.|TRBV3-1/TRBV3-2
TGTGCCAGCAGCCAACGGCCATCGAACACCGGGGAGCTGTTTTTT
CASSQRPSNTGELFF
>TRBJ1-2|.|11|.|TRBV20-1
TGCAGTGCCCCCGCTATCTATGGCTACACCTTC
CSAPAIYGYTF